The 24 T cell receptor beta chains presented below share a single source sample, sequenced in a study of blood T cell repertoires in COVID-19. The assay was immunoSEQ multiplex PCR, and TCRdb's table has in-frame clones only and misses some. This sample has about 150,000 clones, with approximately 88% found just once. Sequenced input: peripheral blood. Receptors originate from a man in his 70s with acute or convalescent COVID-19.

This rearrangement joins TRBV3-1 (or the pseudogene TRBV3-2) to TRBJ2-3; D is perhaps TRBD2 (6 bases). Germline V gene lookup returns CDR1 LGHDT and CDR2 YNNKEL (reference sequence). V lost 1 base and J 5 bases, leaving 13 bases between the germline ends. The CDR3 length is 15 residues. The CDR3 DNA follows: TGTGCCAGCAGCCAAGGATCGGGGGTGGGAGATACGCAGTATTTT. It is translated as CASSQGSGVGDTQYF.

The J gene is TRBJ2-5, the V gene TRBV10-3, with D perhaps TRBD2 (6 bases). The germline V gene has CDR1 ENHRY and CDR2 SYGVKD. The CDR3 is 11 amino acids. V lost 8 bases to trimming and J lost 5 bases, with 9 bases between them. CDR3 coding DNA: TGTGCCATCGCCGCGGGGGAGACCCAGTACTTC. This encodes CAIAAGETQYF.

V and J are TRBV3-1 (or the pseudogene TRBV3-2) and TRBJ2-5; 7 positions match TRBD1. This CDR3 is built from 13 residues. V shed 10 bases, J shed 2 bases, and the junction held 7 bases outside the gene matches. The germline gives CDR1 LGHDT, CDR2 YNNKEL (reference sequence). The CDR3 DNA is TGTGCCACCATCGACAGGGTGCAAGAGACCCAGTACTTC. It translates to CATIDRVQETQYF.

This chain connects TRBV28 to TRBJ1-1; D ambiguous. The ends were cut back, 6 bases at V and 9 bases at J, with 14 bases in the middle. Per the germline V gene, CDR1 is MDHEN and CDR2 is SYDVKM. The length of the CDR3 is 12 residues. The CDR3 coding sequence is TGTGCCAGCAGCCGCGCACGGGAGAAAGCTTTCTTT. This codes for CASSRAREKAFF. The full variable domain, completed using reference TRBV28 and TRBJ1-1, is DVKVTQSSRYLVKRTGEKVFLECVQDMDHENMFWYRQDPGLGLRLIYFSYDVKMKEKGDIPEGYSVSREKKERFSLILESASTNQTSMYLCASSRAREKAFFGQGTRLTVV.

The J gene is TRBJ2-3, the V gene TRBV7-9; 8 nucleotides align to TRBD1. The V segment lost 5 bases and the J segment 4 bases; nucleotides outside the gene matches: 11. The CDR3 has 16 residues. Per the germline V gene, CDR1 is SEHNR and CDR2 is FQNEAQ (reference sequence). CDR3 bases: TGTGCCAGCAGCCCGCGGACAGGGACGGACCCAGATACGCAGTATTTT. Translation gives CASSPRTGTDPDTQYF.

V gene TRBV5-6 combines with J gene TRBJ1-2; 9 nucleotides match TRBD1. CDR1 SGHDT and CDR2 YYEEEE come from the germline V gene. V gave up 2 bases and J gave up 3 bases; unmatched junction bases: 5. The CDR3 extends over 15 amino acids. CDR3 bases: TGTGCCAGCAGCTTTAACAGGGGGCGCGACTATGGCTACACCTTC. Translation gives CASSFNRGRDYGYTF.

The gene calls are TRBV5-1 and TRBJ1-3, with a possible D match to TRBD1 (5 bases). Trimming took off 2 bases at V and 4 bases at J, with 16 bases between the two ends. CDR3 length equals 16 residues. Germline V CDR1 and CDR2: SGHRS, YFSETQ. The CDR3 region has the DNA TGCGCCAGCAGCTTCACGGCGTCGGGGGAGGGAAACACCATATATTTT. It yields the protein CASSFTASGEGNTIYF.

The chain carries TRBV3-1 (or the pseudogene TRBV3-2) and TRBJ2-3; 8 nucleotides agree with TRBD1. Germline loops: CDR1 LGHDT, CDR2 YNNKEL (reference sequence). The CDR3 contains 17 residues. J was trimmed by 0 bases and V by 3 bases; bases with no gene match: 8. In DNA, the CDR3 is TGTGCCAGCAGCCAGATGTTCTACAGGGGGAGCACAGATACGCAGTATTTT. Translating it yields CASSQMFYRGSTDTQYF.

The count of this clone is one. CDR3 coding DNA: TGTGCCAGCAGTGACGTCGGGAATCAGCCCCAGCATTTT. This translates into CASSDVGNQPQHF. This chain joins TRBV6-1 and TRBJ1-5, with unresolved D. Germline V lookup: CDR1 MNHNS, CDR2 SASEGT. V was clipped by 3 bases and J by 4 bases, with 7 bases between them. The CDR3 consists of 13 residues.

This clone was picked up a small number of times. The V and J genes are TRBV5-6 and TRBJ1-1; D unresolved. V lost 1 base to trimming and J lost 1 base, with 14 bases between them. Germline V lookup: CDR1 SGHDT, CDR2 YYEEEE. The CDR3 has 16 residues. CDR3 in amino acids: CASSLLGSGPNTEAFF. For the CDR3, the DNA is TGTGCCAGCAGCTTGCTCGGGAGCGGACCGAACACTGAAGCTTTCTTT.

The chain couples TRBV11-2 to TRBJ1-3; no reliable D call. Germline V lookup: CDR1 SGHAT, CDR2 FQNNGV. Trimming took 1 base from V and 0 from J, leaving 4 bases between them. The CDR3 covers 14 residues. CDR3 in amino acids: CASSLAGSGNTIYF. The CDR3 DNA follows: TGTGCCAGCAGCTTAGCGGGCTCTGGAAACACCATATATTTT. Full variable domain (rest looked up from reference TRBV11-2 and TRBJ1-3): EAGVAQSPRYKIIEKRQSVAFWCNPISGHATLYWYQQILGQGPKLLIQFQNNGVVDDSQLPKDRFSAERLKGVDSTLKIQPAKLEDSAVYLCASSLAGSGNTIYFGEGSWLTVV.

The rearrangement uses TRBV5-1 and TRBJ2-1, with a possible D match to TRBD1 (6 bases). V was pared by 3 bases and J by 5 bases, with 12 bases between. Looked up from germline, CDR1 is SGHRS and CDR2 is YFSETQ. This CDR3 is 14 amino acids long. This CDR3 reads CASSSTGTHNEQFF. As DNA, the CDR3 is TGCGCCAGCAGCTCTACCGGGACACACAATGAGCAGTTCTTC.

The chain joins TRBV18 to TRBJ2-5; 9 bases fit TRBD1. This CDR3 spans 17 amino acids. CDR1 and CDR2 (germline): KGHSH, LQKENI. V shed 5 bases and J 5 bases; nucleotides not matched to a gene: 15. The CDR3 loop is CASSGPGQGARRETQYF. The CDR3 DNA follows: TGTGCCAGCTCAGGCCCGGGACAGGGTGCCCGAAGGGAGACCCAGTACTTC.

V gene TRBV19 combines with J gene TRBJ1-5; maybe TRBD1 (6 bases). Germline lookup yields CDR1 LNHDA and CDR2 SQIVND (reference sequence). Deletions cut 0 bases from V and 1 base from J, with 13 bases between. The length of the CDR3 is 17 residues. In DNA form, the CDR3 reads TGTGCCAGTAGTATAGACCTCACAGGGTTGAGCAATCAGCCCCAGCATTTT. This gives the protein CASSIDLTGLSNQPQHF.

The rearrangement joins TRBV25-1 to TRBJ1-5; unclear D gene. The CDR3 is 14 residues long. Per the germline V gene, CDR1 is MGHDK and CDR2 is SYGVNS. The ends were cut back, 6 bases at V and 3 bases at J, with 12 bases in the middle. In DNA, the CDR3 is TGTGCCAGCAGCCCCGCGGGATTCAATCAGCCCCAGCATTTT. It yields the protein CASSPAGFNQPQHF.

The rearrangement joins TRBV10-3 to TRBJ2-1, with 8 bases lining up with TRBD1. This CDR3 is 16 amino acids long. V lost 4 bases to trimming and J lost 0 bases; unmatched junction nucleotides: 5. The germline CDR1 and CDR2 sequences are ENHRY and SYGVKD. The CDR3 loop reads CAISAGQGSSYNEQFF. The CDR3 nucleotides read TGTGCCATCAGTGCCGGACAGGGTTCCTCCTACAATGAGCAGTTCTTC.

The CDR3 here is CASSLGAVDSGNTIYF. The CDR3 coding sequence is TGTGCCAGCAGCTTAGGTGCAGTCGACTCTGGAAACACCATATATTTT. The chain joins TRBV11-3 to TRBJ1-3; no firm D call. The CDR3 totals 16 residues. CDR1 is SGHNT, CDR2 YENEEA, per germline. V lost 1 base to trimming and J lost 0 bases, with 10 bases between them. Variable domain in full (rest from reference TRBV11-3 and TRBJ1-3): EAGVVQSPRYKIIEKKQPVAFWCNPISGHNTLYWYLQNLGQGPELLIRYENEEAVDDSQLPKDRFSAERLKGVDSTLKIQPAELGDSAVYLCASSLGAVDSGNTIYFGEGSWLTVV.

CDR3 bases: TGTGCCAGCAGTCGGGCGGGGGCCGGAATTGAAAAACTGTTTTTT. It specifies CASSRAGAGIEKLFF. This rearrangement joins TRBV28 to TRBJ1-4, with TRBD1 as a possible D gene (6 bases). Per the germline V gene, CDR1 is MDHEN and CDR2 is SYDVKM. Between the trimmed V and J ends, which lost 5 bases and 7 bases, there was a span of 17 bases. The CDR3 has 15 amino acids. Variable domain in full (rest from reference TRBV28 and TRBJ1-4): DVKVTQSSRYLVKRTGEKVFLECVQDMDHENMFWYRQDPGLGLRLIYFSYDVKMKEKGDIPEGYSVSREKKERFSLILESASTNQTSMYLCASSRAGAGIEKLFFGSGTQLSVL.

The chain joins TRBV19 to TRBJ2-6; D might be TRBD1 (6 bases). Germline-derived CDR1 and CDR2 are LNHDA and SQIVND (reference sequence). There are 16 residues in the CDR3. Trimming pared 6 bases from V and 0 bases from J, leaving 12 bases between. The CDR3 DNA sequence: TGTGCCAGTAGCAGGGGTCGCCACTCTGGGGCCAACGTCCTGACTTTC. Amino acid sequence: CASSRGRHSGANVLTF.

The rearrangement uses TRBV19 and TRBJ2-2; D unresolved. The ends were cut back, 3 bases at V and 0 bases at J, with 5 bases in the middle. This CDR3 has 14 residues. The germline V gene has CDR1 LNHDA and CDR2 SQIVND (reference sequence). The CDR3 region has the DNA TGTGCCAGTAGTATCACAACGAACACCGGGGAGCTGTTTTTT. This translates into CASSITTNTGELFF. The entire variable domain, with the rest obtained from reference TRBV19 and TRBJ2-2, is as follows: DGGITQSPKYLFRKEGQNVTLSCEQNLNHDAMYWYRQDPGQGLRLIYYSQIVNDFQKGDIAEGYSVSREKKESFPLTVTSAQKNPTAFYLCASSITTNTGELFFGEGSRLTVL.

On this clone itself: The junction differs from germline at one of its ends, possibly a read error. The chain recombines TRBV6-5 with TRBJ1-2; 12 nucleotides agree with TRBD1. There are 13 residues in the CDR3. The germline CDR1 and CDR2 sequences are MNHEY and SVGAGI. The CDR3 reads CASSSGTGGVNSF. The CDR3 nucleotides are TGTGCCAGCAGTTCCGGGACAGGGGGCGTCAACTCCTTC.

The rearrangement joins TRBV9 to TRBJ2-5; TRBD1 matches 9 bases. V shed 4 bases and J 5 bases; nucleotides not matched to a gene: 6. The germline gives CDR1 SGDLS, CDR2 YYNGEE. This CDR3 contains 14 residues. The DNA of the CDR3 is TGTGCCAGCAGCCGGACAGGGGAGGGGGAGACCCAGTACTTC. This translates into CASSRTGEGETQYF.

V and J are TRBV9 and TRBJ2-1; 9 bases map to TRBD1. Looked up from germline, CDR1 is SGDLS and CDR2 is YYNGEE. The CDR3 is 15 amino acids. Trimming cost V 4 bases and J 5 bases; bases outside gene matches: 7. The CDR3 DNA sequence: TGTGCCAGCAGCCCGGCGGGACAGGGAAACAATGAGCAGTTCTTC. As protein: CASSPAGQGNNEQFF. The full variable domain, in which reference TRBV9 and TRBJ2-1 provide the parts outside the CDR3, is DSGVTQTPKHLITATGQRVTLRCSPRSGDLSVYWYQQSLDQGLQFLIQYYNGEERAKGNILERFSAQQFPDLHSELNLSSLELGDSALYFCASSPAGQGNNEQFFGPGTRLTVL.

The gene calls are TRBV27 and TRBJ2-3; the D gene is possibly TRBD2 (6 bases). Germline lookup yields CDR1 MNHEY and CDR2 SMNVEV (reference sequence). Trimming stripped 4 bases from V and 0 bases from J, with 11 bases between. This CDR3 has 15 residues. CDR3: CASSWGTLSTDTQYF. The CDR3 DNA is TGTGCCAGCAGTTGGGGGACTTTAAGCACAGATACGCAGTATTTT.